The T cell receptor (beta chain) described here comes from a study of beta chain features in type 1 diabetes (dated by TCRdb to 2016 to 2018). About the study as a whole: No differences in mean age, gender distribution, total cell number or subset yield were found between patients and healthy donors. A total of around 110,000,000 sorted cells were examined across all samples, and RNA yield correlated strongly with the number of cells per subset. In the study, recently diagnosed type 1 diabetes patients and matched healthy donors were compared on the TCRB repertoires of their sorted circulating CD4+ T cell subsets. Naive and central memory subsets were obtained from all 28 donors, but regulatory and stem cell-like memory subsets were isolated from only 8 patients and roughly 8 healthy donors. The full study reports these points: Only small numbers of individuals were included in the HLA sub-analyses, which left unresolved whether HLA type had any influence on TCRB rearrangement. Naive, central memory and regulatory TCRB repertoires appeared to be more alike among patients than among healthy donors. Patients with type 1 diabetes made fewer insertions and deleted more nucleotides at VDJ recombination sites, implying thymic rearrangement abnormalities. A moderate but significant shortening of TCRB CDR3 length was observed in type 1 diabetes patients in all four CD4+ subsets. Sequencing cDNA rather than genomic DNA could over-represent highly expressing activated cells, although activation and CD3 levels did not differ between groups. PCR might favor shorter templates, but patient and control samples were amplified and corrected together, so any skew would affect both groups equally.

Taken from the germline V gene, the CDR1 and CDR2 loops are SGHRS and YFSETQ. From cysteine to phenylalanine, the CDR3 is 14 amino acids long. Only the CDR3 DNA is retained, 42 bases long and in frame from the first base. Compared with germline, V lacks 4 bases and J lacks 5 bases; bases without a gene match: 7. Each donor gave one peripheral blood draw, around 0.12 L on average, collected into heparinised tubes. A BD FACSAria II and a panel including CD45RO, CCR7, CD25, CD127, CD95 and CD27 were used to sort naive, central memory, regulatory and stem cell-like memory CD4+ T cells. Purity was above 95% for every sorted population. PBMCs were separated immediately by Lymphoprep density gradient centrifugation and were stained directly, without being cultured. So that batch effects would be minimized, each experiment stained and sorted samples in pairs, pairing one healthy donor with one patient. Of note for this clone: Its antigen is not yet known. Base-call qualities are not available, and no considerably larger clone is one nucleotide away.

The High Capacity cDNA Reverse Transcription Kit was used to reverse transcribe all of the isolated RNA, meaning that expressed TCRB transcripts were what got sequenced. Deep immunoSEQ sequencing was performed on naive, central memory and regulatory T cell samples, with an average of roughly 3.6 million total reads per sample. Sorted cells were lysed in RLT buffer, and RNA was extracted using DNase-treated RNeasy Micro or Mini kits according to cell number. To prevent cross-contamination, every cell subset was processed on its own, while patient and healthy donor samples were processed together. Using the immunoSEQ multiplex PCR, TCRB sequences were amplified from cDNA into 87-bp fragments spanning the CDR3 region. The amplicons were sequenced using the Illumina HiSeq platform. Concerning the study's data processing: Synthetic template baselines were used to correct PCR bias computationally, reads within Hamming distance 2 were collapsed, and singletons that could not be merged were discarded. Reads were aligned to IMGT to assign V, D and J genes, CDR3 length, and insertions or deletions at six rearrangement sites. Within each subset, clonotype counts were normalized to sorted cell number, and only after that were true diversity and Gini coefficients computed with the tcR R package. The overlap coefficient, calculated on TCRB nucleotide sequences, was used to measure repertoire sharing. The table comes from immuneACCESS by way of TCRdb, which keeps in-frame sequences with V and J called. Part of the clones is missing from these tables; in studies checked, under half for an unresolved V gene and the rest for unknown reasons. V, J and clone size derive from that table, while D and trimming were established from the DNA sequence. The table for this sample lists tens of thousands of clones; under 45% of them were counted only once. In total, the top ten clones hold roughly 1.5% of the sample.

The clonotype was recovered from a man under 40 with type 1 diabetes. Sequencing was carried out using Tregs from blood. The cell subset or site label on this specimen signifies: regulatory CD4+ T cells. The sequence joins TRBV5-1 to TRBJ1-1; TRBD1 aligns with 8 central bases. The DNA sequence follows: TGCGCCAGCAGCACACAGGGGGGAGAGACTGAAGCTTTCTTT. It is translated as CASSTQGGETEAFF.